The clone carrying this T cell receptor beta chain is a singleton in its sample. This entry belongs to a study of T cell responses to AZD1222 COVID-19 vaccine. Measured with immunoSEQ multiplex PCR; TCRdb has only the in-frame clones, and not every one. The table has about 120,000 clones, about 90% seen once; the top ten hold 11% to 15%. Germline CDR1 SNHLY, CDR2 FYNNEI. The CDR3 is made up of 16 amino acids. Trimming cost V 5 bases and J 2 bases; bases outside gene matches: 5. Sequenced material: peripheral blood, taken on day 0 of AZD1222 vaccination. The chain combines TRBV2 with TRBJ2-1; 11 bases fit TRBD2. The source is an adult in good health. Written as DNA, the CDR3 is TGTGCCAGCAGTTCTACTAGCGGGGGAACCTACAATGAGCAGTTCTTC. It is translated as CASSSTSGGTYNEQFF.